The entry below gives a single T cell receptor beta chain sequence along with its context. Its antigen is still unknown. The data were produced by immunoSEQ multiplex PCR, yet TCRdb's version contains in-frame clones alone and is incomplete. Of around 65,000 clones in the sample, roughly nine tenths were seen once. The data belong to a study of OX40 agonist ivuxolimab in advanced cancers. Study-wide context: Patients in the trial were receiving intravenous ivuxolimab every 2 weeks, at doses of 0.01 to 10 mg/kg.

Systemic immunosuppression or autoimmune disease history was grounds to exclude patients. The CDR3 consists of 13 residues. Germline CDR1 reads SGHNT; CDR2 reads YYREEE (reference sequence). V lost 3 bases to trimming and J lost 7 bases, with 13 bases between them. The study, taken as a whole, reports: The antigens recognized by the expanded peripheral T cells, that is their antigen specificity, were not determined. Average numbers of expanded clones were greater in CD8+ T cells than in CD4+.

The clonotype originates from an adult with an advanced solid tumor such as melanoma, head and neck, liver or kidney cancer. This chain links TRBV5-4 with TRBJ2-5; the D is unclear. Source: CD4+ or CD8+ T cells sorted from blood, taken in a trial of the OX40 agonist ivuxolimab. The CDR3, as DNA: TGTGCCAGCAGCTCAGACCCCGTGGGGACCCAGTACTTC. It encodes CASSSDPVGTQYF.